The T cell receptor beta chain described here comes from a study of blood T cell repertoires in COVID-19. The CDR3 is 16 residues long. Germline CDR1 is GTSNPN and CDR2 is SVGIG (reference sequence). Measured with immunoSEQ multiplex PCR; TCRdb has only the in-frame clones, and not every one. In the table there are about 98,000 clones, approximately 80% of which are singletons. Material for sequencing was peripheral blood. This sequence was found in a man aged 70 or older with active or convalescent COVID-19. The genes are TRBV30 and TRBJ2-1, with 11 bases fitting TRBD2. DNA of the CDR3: TGTGCTTTACTAGCGGGGGCTCGTCGAGGATACAATGAGCAGTTCTTC. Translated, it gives CALLAGARRGYNEQFF.